This T cell receptor beta chain was profiled in a study of long-term antiretroviral therapy in people with HIV. Germline V CDR1 and CDR2: MNHEY, SVGAGI. The J segment lost 7 bases and the V segment lost 6 bases, leaving 7 bases of the junction unmatched. The CDR3 has 14 residues. General study results and limits: Missing from the dataset were any data on ART adherence, viral resistance or therapy changes. ART-treated samples gained diversity yet remained below transplant donor controls. When set beside controls, HIV repertoires had CDR3 length ranges that were narrower.

Samples were assayed with immunoSEQ v3.0 at survey level. Using immunoSEQ multiplex PCR, the repertoire was profiled, and TCRdb retains in-frame clones only, with some absent. The sample consists of tens of thousands of clones, around 83% of them appearing once. For this clone: As yet, its antigen is unknown.

The source was unsorted PBMCs, collected 0.1 years before starting antiretroviral therapy. V gene TRBV6-5 combines with J gene TRBJ1-4; 8 positions match TRBD1. The origin of this receptor is a man aged 18 to 29 with HIV. The CDR3: CASRTTGDGEKLFF. The CDR3 DNA reads as TGTGCCAGCAGAACGACAGGGGATGGTGAAAAACTGTTTTTT.